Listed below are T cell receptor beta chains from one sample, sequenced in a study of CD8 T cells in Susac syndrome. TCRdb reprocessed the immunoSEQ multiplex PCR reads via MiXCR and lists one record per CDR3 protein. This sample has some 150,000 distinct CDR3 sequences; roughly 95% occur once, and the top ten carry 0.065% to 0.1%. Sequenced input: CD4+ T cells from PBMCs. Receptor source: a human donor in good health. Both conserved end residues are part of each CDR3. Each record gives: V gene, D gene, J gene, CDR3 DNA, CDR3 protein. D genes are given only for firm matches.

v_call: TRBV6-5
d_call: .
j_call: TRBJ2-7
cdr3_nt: TGTGCCAGCAGCCAGCGCGAGGGCCCGCGCTACGAGCAGTACTTC
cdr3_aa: CASSQREGPRYEQYF

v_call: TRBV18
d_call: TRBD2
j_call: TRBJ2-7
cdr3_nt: TGTGCCAGCTCACCAGAGACTAGCGGGGCCTACGAGCAGTACTTC
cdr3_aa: CASSPETSGAYEQYF

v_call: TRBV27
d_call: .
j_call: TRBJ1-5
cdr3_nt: TGTGCCAGCAGTTTAAGTGGGGCAGCCCCCACGAATCAGCCCCAGCATTTT
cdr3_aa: CASSLSGAAPTNQPQHF

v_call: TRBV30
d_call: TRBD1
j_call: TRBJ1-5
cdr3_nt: TGTGCCTGGAATCCCGGGACAGGGATCAATCAGCCCCAGCATTTT
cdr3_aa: CAWNPGTGINQPQHF

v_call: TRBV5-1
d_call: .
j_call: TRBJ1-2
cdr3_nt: TGCGCCAGCAGCTTGCCCGGCGATGGCTACACCTTC
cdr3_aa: CASSLPGDGYTF

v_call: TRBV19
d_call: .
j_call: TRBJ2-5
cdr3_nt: TGTGCCAGTAGTATGGGCGGACCACCTCAAGAGACCCAGTACTTC
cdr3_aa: CASSMGGPPQETQYF

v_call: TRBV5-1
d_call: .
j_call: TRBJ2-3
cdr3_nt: TGCGCCAGCAGCTTGGGGGGACACCCTACGCAGTATTTT
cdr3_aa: CASSLGGHPTQYF

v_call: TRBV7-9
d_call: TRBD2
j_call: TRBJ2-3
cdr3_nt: TGTGCCAGCAGCCCGACCGGACTAGCGAGCACAGATACGCAGTATTTT
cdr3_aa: CASSPTGLASTDTQYF

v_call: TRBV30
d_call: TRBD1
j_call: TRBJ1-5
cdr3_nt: TGTGCCTGGAGTGTACGGGGAACTGGGACAGGGACGTCAAATAGCAATCAGCCCCAGCATTTT
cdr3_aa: CAWSVRGTGTGTSNSNQPQHF

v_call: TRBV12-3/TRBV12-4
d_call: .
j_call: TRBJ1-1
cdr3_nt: TGTGCCAGCAGTTTGGACCCCATGAACACTGAAGCTTTCTTT
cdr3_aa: CASSLDPMNTEAFF

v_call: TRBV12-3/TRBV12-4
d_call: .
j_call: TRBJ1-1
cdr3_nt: TGTGCCAGCAGTGCCGGGTTCGGTCGGGCTGAAGCTTTCTTT
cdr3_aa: CASSAGFGRAEAFF

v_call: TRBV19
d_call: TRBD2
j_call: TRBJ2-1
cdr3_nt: TGTGCCAGTGGACCGGGGCTAGCGGGTACATATGAGCAGTTCTTC
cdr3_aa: CASGPGLAGTYEQFF

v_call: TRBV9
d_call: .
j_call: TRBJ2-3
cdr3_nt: TGTGCCAGCAGCGTAGATGTTTTCGATACGCAGTATTTT
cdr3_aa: CASSVDVFDTQYF